Listed below are T cell receptor beta chains from one sample, sequenced in a study of Ad26.COV2.S vaccination and SARS-CoV-2 variants. TCRdb's copy holds only in-frame clones and misses some; the assay was immunoSEQ multiplex PCR. In the table there are over 400,000 clones, roughly 89% of which are singletons. The specimen was peripheral blood, collected in a trial of Ad26.COV2.S vaccine versus placebo. The receptors shown here come from a person aged 18-60 years who received the Ad26.COV2.S COVID-19 vaccine or a placebo. The CDR3 runs from the conserved cysteine through the conserved F or W. D genes are given only for firm matches. Where a row states a size, it is once, few, many or the class of an expanded clone; other rows omit it.

j_gene	abundance	v_gene	d_gene	CDR3nt	CDR3aa
TRBJ2-3	NA	TRBV28	NA	TGTGCCAGCAGTAGTAGCGTGGATACGCAGTATTTT	CASSSSVDTQYF
TRBJ1-3	NA	TRBV9	NA	TGTGCCAGCAGCGTAGGGGACCCCGACTCTGGAAACACCATATATTTT	CASSVGDPDSGNTIYF
TRBJ2-7	NA	TRBV5-1	TRBD2	TGCGCCAGCGCTTCTCGGGTCGGGACTAGCTACGAGCAGTACTTC	CASASRVGTSYEQYF
TRBJ2-3	NA	TRBV6-6	TRBD1	TGTGCCAGCAGTTACAGGGACAGCTTCACAGATACGCAGTATTTT	CASSYRDSFTDTQYF
TRBJ1-1	once	TRBV10-3	TRBD1	TGTGCCATCAGAGACAGGGGAACTGAAGCTTTCTTT	CAIRDRGTEAFF
TRBJ2-5	NA	TRBV2	NA	TGTGCCAGACAGGGCAAGAGTGGGCAAGAGACCCAGTACTTC	CARQGKSGQETQYF
TRBJ2-1	NA	TRBV6-1	TRBD2	TGTGCCAGCAGTGAGGGACTAGCGGGGGGCCCTTTCAATGAGCAGTTCTTC	CASSEGLAGGPFNEQFF
TRBJ2-5	NA	TRBV7-3	TRBD2	TGTGCCAGCAGCTTAGGACTAGCGGGGGGTTATCAAGAGACCCAGTACTTC	CASSLGLAGGYQETQYF
TRBJ2-1	once	TRBV24-1	TRBD1	TGTGCCACCAGTGATCCGGGACAGGGAATCGGTGAGCAGTTCTTC	CATSDPGQGIGEQFF
TRBJ1-1	NA	TRBV5-6	NA	TGTGCCAGCAGTTTTCAAGACACTGAAGCTTTCTTT	CASSFQDTEAFF
TRBJ2-5	NA	TRBV7-3	TRBD2	TGTGCCAGCAGCAAGGGACTAGCGGGAGTAGGAGAGACCCAGTACTTC	CASSKGLAGVGETQYF
TRBJ2-3	few	TRBV27	NA	TGTGCCAGCACCTACGTAGATACGCAGTATTTT	CASTYVDTQYF
TRBJ1-1	NA	TRBV5-1	NA	TGCGCCAGCAGCTTAACTGGGATGGACACTGAAGCTTTCTTT	CASSLTGMDTEAFF
TRBJ2-3	NA	TRBV5-1	TRBD2	TGCGCCAGCAGCTTGGTACGGCTAGCGGGGGGAATTAGCACAGATACGCAGTATTTT	CASSLVRLAGGISTDTQYF
TRBJ1-4	NA	TRBV28	NA	TGTGCCAGCAGACCAGGGGTCTCTAATGAAAAACTGTTTTTT	CASRPGVSNEKLFF
TRBJ2-4	NA	TRBV23-1	NA	TGCGCCAGCAGTCCGCTTACCGAGAGAAACATTCAGTACTTC	CASSPLTERNIQYF
TRBJ2-6	NA	TRBV5-1	NA	TGCGCCAGCAGCTTGGCCCTGGGGCTGGGTGGGGCCAACGTCCTGACTTTC	CASSLALGLGGANVLTF
TRBJ1-6	once	TRBV11-3	TRBD1	TGTGCCAGCAGCCCGCGGGACAGGGACTCACCCCTCCACTTT	CASSPRDRDSPLHF
TRBJ1-6	NA	TRBV11-2	TRBD1	TGTGCCAGCAGCATTAGGACAGGGACTTATAATTCACCCCTCCACTTT	CASSIRTGTYNSPLHF
TRBJ2-2	NA	TRBV5-8	TRBD1	TGTGCCAGCAGCTGGGACAGGGTCGGGGAGCTGTTTTTT	CASSWDRVGELFF
TRBJ2-2	many	TRBV11-2	NA	TGTGCCAGCAGCCCCTTTTGGGGGACAGGGGAGCTGTTTTTT	CASSPFWGTGELFF
TRBJ2-7	NA	TRBV11-2	NA	TGTGCCAGCAGCTTAGCTCGGGGCAGGGGCTCGGACGAGCAGTACTTC	CASSLARGRGSDEQYF
TRBJ1-5	NA	TRBV19	TRBD1	TGTGCCAGTAGGTTGCAAACAGGGGCGATATATCAGCCCCAGCATTTT	CASRLQTGAIYQPQHF
TRBJ1-1	NA	TRBV2	NA	TGTGCCAGCAGTGATTTTACAGCGAACACTGAAGCTTTCTTT	CASSDFTANTEAFF
TRBJ1-4	NA	TRBV3-1/TRBV3-2	NA	TGTGCCAGCAGCGTCACATTTAAAGGGGATGAAAAACTGTTTTTT	CASSVTFKGDEKLFF
TRBJ1-3	NA	TRBV18	TRBD1	TGTGCCAGCTCACCAGGGACAGGGGAAAACACCATATATTTT	CASSPGTGENTIYF